The TCR beta chain described here comes from a study of blood T cell repertoires in COVID-19. Study information: Collection of acute and convalescent COVID-19 samples took place in the United States, Italy and Spain. Sources were T cells, B-cell-depleted T cells, or PBMCs; the material itself was cDNA or gDNA.

Authors' methods: Reference gene primer amplification in the assay estimated nucleated cell counts. Measured with immunoSEQ multiplex PCR; TCRdb has only the in-frame clones, and not every one. V, J and clone size are taken as reported in that table, and D and trimming were inferred from the DNA itself. The sample shows tens of thousands of clones, about 85% of them seen only once. Per the germline V gene, CDR1 is SEHNR and CDR2 is FQNEAQ (reference sequence). This CDR3 contains 12 residues. Trimming cost V 5 bases and J 6 bases, with 10 bases left between them. The TCR comes from a human donor in a cohort sampled during active COVID-19. The chain employs TRBV7-9 and TRBJ1-2; D might be TRBD1 (5 bases). Sequencing used peripheral blood. The CDR3 DNA is TGTGCCAGCAGCCGCGGACATGATGGCTACACCTTC. Translation gives CASSRGHDGYTF.